This T cell receptor beta chain emerged from a study of CD8 T cells in ankylosing spondylitis. This clonotype was seen ten or more times. Its cognate antigen is unknown. The study's findings and limits: Earlier studies detected some motif variants in reactive arthritis synovial fluid and blood. Clones linked with disease were CD8+ and fairly uncommon in the peripheral blood. Seemingly characteristic of ankylosing spondylitis blood was a TCR beta motif consisting of about 8 highly homologous variants.

TCRdb re-analysed the 5' RACE reads in MiXCR, keeping a single row per CDR3 protein. The sample has 200,000 to 250,000 distinct CDR3 sequences; about 7% are singletons. The receptor's source is a male donor with ankylosing spondylitis. Sequencing was carried out using blood, either unsorted or a sorted T cell fraction (not recorded which).

CDR3 nucleotide sequence: TGCGCCAGCAGCTTGGCCAACTTGGGGACCTACGAGCAGTACTTC. Translated, it gives CASSLANLGTYEQYF. The rearrangement uses TRBV5-1 and TRBJ2-7, with unresolved D. The CDR3 contains 15 residues. The germline gives CDR1 SGHRS, CDR2 YFSETQ. Trimming stripped 0 bases from V and 2 bases from J, with 12 bases between.